This is a list of T cell receptor beta chains from one sample in a study of regulatory T cells in long-lasting Graves disease. TCRdb re-called the multiplex PCR reads with MiXCR, one entry per CDR3 protein. Of around 480,000 distinct CDR3 sequences listed, approximately 16% were seen once; the top ten hold 25%. The same specimen was also included in a second study, on T cells in Graves' hyperthyroidism and ophthalmopathy.

The sample in question was peripheral blood mononuclear cells (PBMCs), obtained at new diagnosis, from a patient treated with antithyroid drugs. Receptors originate from a woman aged 40 to 65 with Graves disease. The CDR3 runs from the conserved cysteine through the conserved F or W. The order of the fields is clone size, V gene, D gene, J gene, CDR3 protein, CDR3 DNA. The D gene is left open where the match is weak. Some rows mark clone size as missing; the rest say once, few, many or name a class of expanded clone.

clone_size: many
v_call: TRBV2
d_call: -
j_call: TRBJ1-2
cdr3_aa: CASSREGGYGYTF
cdr3_nt: TGTGCCAGCAGTCGGGAGGGCGGGTATGGCTACACCTTC

clone_size: few
v_call: TRBV15
d_call: -
j_call: TRBJ2-7
cdr3_aa: CATSRDRETGFYEQYF
cdr3_nt: TGTGCCACCAGCAGAGATAGGGAGACAGGCTTCTACGAGCAGTACTTC

clone_size: many
v_call: TRBV7-2
d_call: -
j_call: TRBJ1-1
cdr3_aa: CASSLKGWNAEAFF
cdr3_nt: TGTGCCAGCAGCTTGAAAGGATGGAACGCTGAAGCTTTCTTT

clone_size: many
v_call: TRBV6-1
d_call: -
j_call: TRBJ2-7
cdr3_aa: CASSEGASFEQYF
cdr3_nt: TGTGCCAGCAGTGAAGGGGCTAGCTTCGAGCAGTACTTC

clone_size: -
v_call: TRBV4-2
d_call: TRBD2
j_call: TRBJ2-1
cdr3_aa: CASSQGGLGAYNEQFF
cdr3_nt: TGTGCCAGCAGCCAAGGGGGACTAGGGGCCTACAATGAGCAGTTCTTC

clone_size: many
v_call: TRBV15
d_call: -
j_call: TRBJ1-2
cdr3_aa: CATSTDRYNYGYTF
cdr3_nt: TGTGCCACCAGCACCGACAGATATAACTATGGCTACACCTTC

clone_size: many
v_call: TRBV7-9
d_call: -
j_call: TRBJ2-7
cdr3_aa: CASSPAVWPSGYEQYF
cdr3_nt: TGTGCCAGCAGCCCAGCTGTTTGGCCAAGTGGGTACGAGCAGTACTTC

clone_size: few
v_call: TRBV5-1
d_call: -
j_call: TRBJ1-2
cdr3_aa: CASSLDGAPYGYTF
cdr3_nt: TGCGCCAGCAGCTTAGACGGGGCCCCCTATGGCTACACCTTC

clone_size: many
v_call: TRBV10-1
d_call: -
j_call: TRBJ1-1
cdr3_aa: CASSSPGERTEAFF
cdr3_nt: TGCGCCAGCAGTTCACCAGGGGAAAGGACTGAAGCTTTCTTT

clone_size: few
v_call: TRBV12-3/TRBV12-4
d_call: TRBD2
j_call: TRBJ2-2
cdr3_aa: CASTSLAGGLTGELFF
cdr3_nt: TGTGCCAGCACCTCCCTAGCGGGGGGGCTGACCGGGGAGCTGTTTTTT

clone_size: many
v_call: TRBV12-5
d_call: -
j_call: TRBJ2-6
cdr3_aa: CASGLRGSPGANVLTF
cdr3_nt: TGTGCTAGTGGTTTGCGCGGCTCTCCTGGGGCCAACGTCCTGACTTTC

clone_size: once
v_call: TRBV6-1
d_call: -
j_call: TRBJ1-1
cdr3_aa: CAGGQGGMHTEAFF
cdr3_nt: TGTGCCGGGGGGCAGGGAGGGATGCACACTGAAGCTTTCTTT

clone_size: -
v_call: TRBV30
d_call: -
j_call: TRBJ2-7
cdr3_aa: CAWSVLQGEYEQYF
cdr3_nt: TGTGCCTGGAGTGTATTGCAGGGAGAGTACGAGCAGTACTTC

clone_size: many
v_call: TRBV2
d_call: -
j_call: TRBJ2-5
cdr3_aa: CASSEIRGETQYF
cdr3_nt: TGTGCCAGCAGTGAAATCAGGGGCGAGACCCAGTACTTC

clone_size: -
v_call: TRBV12-3/TRBV12-4
d_call: -
j_call: TRBJ1-6
cdr3_aa: CASSPLQDSPLHF
cdr3_nt: TGTGCCAGCAGTCCGCTACAGGATTCACCCCTCCACTTT

clone_size: few
v_call: TRBV19
d_call: TRBD2
j_call: TRBJ2-3
cdr3_aa: CACGLVTDTQYF
cdr3_nt: TGTGCCTGCGGACTAGTTACAGATACGCAGTATTTT

clone_size: many
v_call: TRBV2
d_call: TRBD2
j_call: TRBJ2-3
cdr3_aa: CASSDILAGSSTDTQYF
cdr3_nt: TGTGCCAGCAGTGATATTCTAGCGGGGTCGAGCACAGATACGCAGTATTTT

clone_size: few
v_call: TRBV6-1
d_call: -
j_call: TRBJ1-2
cdr3_aa: CASSADSNSLRGYTF
cdr3_nt: TGTGCCAGCAGTGCAGACAGCAACAGTTTACGTGGCTACACCTTC

clone_size: few
v_call: TRBV6-5
d_call: TRBD1
j_call: TRBJ1-6
cdr3_aa: CASSYIVGQRDNSPLHF
cdr3_nt: TGTGCCAGCAGTTATATTGTGGGACAGAGAGATAATTCACCCCTCCACTTT

clone_size: many
v_call: TRBV11-2
d_call: -
j_call: TRBJ1-2
cdr3_aa: CASSLGTGYGYTF
cdr3_nt: TGTGCCAGCAGCTTGGGTACAGGGTATGGCTACACCTTC

clone_size: few
v_call: TRBV3-1
d_call: -
j_call: TRBJ1-2
cdr3_aa: CASSQFLQNYGYTF
cdr3_nt: TGTGCCAGCAGCCAATTTCTACAGAACTATGGCTACACCTTC

clone_size: -
v_call: TRBV18
d_call: -
j_call: TRBJ1-2
cdr3_aa: CASSKGGSSIGYTF
cdr3_nt: TGTGCCAGCTCTAAGGGGGGGTCAAGCATCGGCTACACCTTC

clone_size: few
v_call: TRBV5-1
d_call: -
j_call: TRBJ1-2
cdr3_aa: CASSWGASDYGYTF
cdr3_nt: TGCGCCAGCAGCTGGGGGGCGAGCGACTATGGCTACACCTTC

clone_size: many
v_call: TRBV15
d_call: -
j_call: TRBJ1-1
cdr3_aa: CATSSRGAGTEAFF
cdr3_nt: TGTGCCACCAGCAGCAGGGGCGCTGGGACTGAAGCTTTCTTT

clone_size: many
v_call: TRBV12-3/TRBV12-4
d_call: -
j_call: TRBJ2-3
cdr3_aa: CASSPPGRVPDTQYF
cdr3_nt: TGTGCCAGCAGTCCCCCGGGCAGGGTCCCGGATACGCAGTATTTT

clone_size: -
v_call: TRBV4-1
d_call: -
j_call: TRBJ2-7
cdr3_aa: CASSQAPAFYEQYF
cdr3_nt: TGCGCCAGCAGCCAAGCGCCAGCGTTCTACGAGCAGTACTTC

clone_size: many
v_call: TRBV3-1
d_call: TRBD2
j_call: TRBJ2-5
cdr3_aa: CASSGLAGIQETQYF
cdr3_nt: TGTGCCAGCAGCGGACTAGCGGGGATTCAAGAGACCCAGTACTTC

clone_size: many
v_call: TRBV7-9
d_call: -
j_call: TRBJ2-5
cdr3_aa: CASSFPRTVWETQYF
cdr3_nt: TGTGCCAGCAGCTTCCCGCGGACAGTTTGGGAGACCCAGTACTTC

clone_size: many
v_call: TRBV12-3/TRBV12-4
d_call: TRBD2
j_call: TRBJ2-3
cdr3_aa: CASSFPGLAGPSTDTQYF
cdr3_nt: TGTGCCAGCAGTTTTCCGGGACTAGCGGGTCCAAGCACAGATACGCAGTATTTT

clone_size: few
v_call: TRBV6-1
d_call: TRBD1
j_call: TRBJ2-3
cdr3_aa: CASRRYGTGHSTDTQYF
cdr3_nt: TGTGCCAGCAGACGCTATGGGACAGGTCATAGCACAGATACGCAGTATTTT

clone_size: -
v_call: TRBV18
d_call: TRBD2
j_call: TRBJ2-5
cdr3_aa: CASSPWEGEETQYF
cdr3_nt: TGTGCCAGCTCACCATGGGAGGGTGAGGAGACCCAGTACTTC

clone_size: many
v_call: TRBV11-2
d_call: -
j_call: TRBJ2-5
cdr3_aa: CASSSGRGTQYF
cdr3_nt: TGTGCCAGCAGCTCAGGACGGGGGACCCAGTACTTC

clone_size: -
v_call: TRBV5-1
d_call: -
j_call: TRBJ2-2
cdr3_aa: CASSSKTSLGTGELFF
cdr3_nt: TGCGCCAGCAGCTCAAAGACTAGTCTCGGCACCGGGGAGCTGTTTTTT

clone_size: many
v_call: TRBV27
d_call: -
j_call: TRBJ1-6
cdr3_aa: CASSREAGSLMGNSPLHF
cdr3_nt: TGTGCCAGCAGTAGGGAGGCAGGCTCTCTGATGGGCAATTCACCCCTCCACTTT

clone_size: -
v_call: TRBV7-2
d_call: TRBD2
j_call: TRBJ2-5
cdr3_aa: CASSGTSGTGQETQYF
cdr3_nt: TGTGCCAGCAGCGGGACTAGCGGGACGGGGCAAGAGACCCAGTACTTC

clone_size: -
v_call: TRBV3-1
d_call: TRBD2
j_call: TRBJ2-1
cdr3_aa: CASSSRTSGAYNEQFF
cdr3_nt: TGTGCCAGCAGCAGCCGGACTAGCGGGGCTTACAATGAGCAGTTCTTC

clone_size: -
v_call: TRBV15
d_call: TRBD2
j_call: TRBJ2-1
cdr3_aa: CATSSDEPSKSGGSYNEQFF
cdr3_nt: TGTGCCACCAGCAGTGACGAGCCCTCGAAAAGCGGGGGCTCCTACAATGAGCAGTTCTTC